This T cell receptor (beta chain) originates from a study of blood T cell repertoires in COVID-19. Study overall: Spain, Italy and the United States supplied samples that represented acute and convalescent COVID-19. T cells, B-cell-depleted T cells, or PBMCs supplied cDNA or gDNA.

Looked up from germline, CDR1 is SGHRS and CDR2 is YFSETQ. V lost 5 bases and J lost 2, with 11 bases in between. There are 14 residues in the CDR3. Per the authors' pipeline: Amplification of reference gene primers provided the estimated nucleated cell counts. Using immunoSEQ multiplex PCR, the repertoire was profiled, and TCRdb retains in-frame clones only, with some absent. V and J calls plus clone size are reproduced from that table; the DNA served to infer D and trimming. The sample consists of over 300,000 clones, 90% of them appearing once. The specimen sequenced was peripheral blood. V and J are TRBV5-1 and TRBJ1-5, with TRBD1 as a possible D gene (5 bases). This receptor was identified in a man younger than 35 with active or convalescent COVID-19. The DNA for the CDR3 is TGCGCCAGCAGTGAAAGGGGTGGCAATCAGCCCCAGCATTTT. Translation gives CASSERGGNQPQHF.